Each of the 16 T cell receptor beta chains below was sequenced from the same sample in a study of Graves' ophthalmopathy and Graves' hyperthyroidism (dated by TCRdb to 2016 to 2019). The run used an Illumina HiSeq 2000. For repertoire sequencing, the TCR beta CDR3 regions were amplified from RNA transcripts. The first round of RT-PCR was done with HTBI primers and the Qiagen OneStep RT-PCR kit, and was followed by a second round of multiplex PCR, then size selection and purification. In TCRdb, the public reads were trimmed at Q25 with fastp and aligned with MiXCR, with productive beta chains retained. Every entry covers one CDR3 protein and lists the most common genes and DNA from its rows. The sample data list 660,000 or so distinct CDR3 sequences, and about two fifths of these were observed just once. Clones ranked in the top ten supply 3% to 3.5% of the sample. Sequenced material: peripheral blood. These receptors came from an adult man with Graves' ophthalmopathy.

This clonotype was seen many times. J is TRBJ1-2 and V is TRBV5-1; TRBD1 might be the D (6 bases). The CDR3 has 14 residues. V was cut by 4 bases and J by 2 bases, with 12 bases left in between. Germline CDR1 and CDR2: SGHRS and YFSETQ. CDR3 in amino acids: CASSLQGSNYGYTF. CDR3 in DNA: TGCGCCAGCAGCCTACAGGGCTCGAACTATGGCTACACCTTC.

The chain couples TRBV20-1 to TRBJ2-5; D is possibly TRBD1 or TRBD2 (9 bases each). CDR3 length: 18 residues. Per germline, CDR1 DFQATT and CDR2 SNEGSKA (reference sequence). The germline V and J ends were trimmed by 3 bases and 5 bases, with 28 bases remaining between them. CDR3 residues: CSARDRGSLAGELETQYF. The CDR3 DNA is TGCAGTGCTAGGGACAGGGGCAGCTTAGCGGGAGAATTGGAGACCCAGTACTTC.

Comments on this clonotype: A much bigger clone sits one base away, suggesting this may be a read error. The V and J genes are TRBV2 and TRBJ1-1; weak D call: TRBD1 (6 bases). The germline gives CDR1 SNHLY, CDR2 FYNNEI. The CDR3 totals 13 residues. The CDR3 coding sequence is TGTGCCAGCAGTCAAACAGGGCAGACTGAAGCTTCCTTT. It is translated as CASSQTGQTEASF.

On this clonotype itself: At one end, the junction sequence differs from germline, possibly due to a read error. V gene TRBV19 combines with J gene TRBJ1-2, with a possible D match to TRBD1 (6 bases). The CDR3 spans 13 residues. The germline gives CDR1 LNHDA, CDR2 SQIVND (reference sequence). The CDR3 sequence: CASSIPGQNGYAF. The DNA of the CDR3 is TGTGCCAGTAGTATTCCCGGACAGAATGGCTACGCCTTC.

The chain uses TRBV2 and TRBJ1-2, with a tentative D call TRBD1 (5 bases). Per the germline V gene, CDR1 is SNHLY and CDR2 is FYNNEI. CDR3 length: 13 amino acids. V was pared by 6 bases and J by 4 bases, with 12 bases between. The CDR3 sequence is CASSPEGFYGYTF. Written as DNA, the CDR3 is TGTGCCAGCAGCCCTGAGGGGTTCTATGGCTACACCTTC.

On this clonotype itself: Possible read error: a much larger clone is one base away. The chain joins TRBV11-1 to TRBJ2-7, with 9 bases lining up with TRBD2. Germline lookup yields CDR1 SGHAT and CDR2 FQDESV (reference sequence). The CDR3 runs 15 residues. The CDR3 DNA reads TGTGCCAGCCGCTTAGGCGGACTAGCGAGCGACGAGCAGTACTTC. It codes for CASRLGGLASDEQYF.

This clonotype was seen more than once but under ten times. The chain is built from TRBV19 and TRBJ2-2, with unresolved D. The germline CDR1 and CDR2 sequences are LNHDA and SQIVND (reference sequence). The V and J ends lost 1 base and 3 bases respectively, with 9 bases between them. The CDR3 sequence is 15 residues long. The CDR3 sequence is CASSIGVQYTGELFF. CDR3 bases: TGTGCCAGTAGTATAGGGGTCCAGTACACCGGGGAGCTGTTTTTT.

The chain links TRBV7-3 to TRBJ2-7, with 7 positions matching TRBD2. The CDR3 contains 15 residues. V lost 5 bases to trimming and J lost 7 bases; unmatched junction nucleotides: 14. Germline values: CDR1 SGHTA, CDR2 FQGTGA. The chain's CDR3 is CASSPGGDLNNEQYF. The DNA of the CDR3 is TGTGCCAGCAGCCCGGGGGGAGATCTGAACAATGAGCAGTACTTC.

This clonotype was observed at least ten times. V and J are TRBV11-2 and TRBJ2-7, with no clear D. CDR1 and CDR2 from the germline V gene are SGHAT and FQNNGV. This CDR3 is 12 amino acids long. V dropped 5 bases and J dropped 3 bases, with 8 bases sitting between them. DNA of the CDR3: TGTGCCAGCAGCCCGAACTTCTACGAGCAGTACTTC. It specifies CASSPNFYEQYF.

This clonotype was observed at least ten times. The V gene is TRBV7-2, the J gene TRBJ1-2, with D possibly TRBD1 on 6 matching bases. Per germline, CDR1 SGHTA and CDR2 FQGNSA. This CDR3 is built from 15 residues. The germline V and J ends were trimmed by 1 base and 8 bases, with 17 bases remaining between them. In nucleotides, the CDR3 is TGTGCCAGCAGCTTAGTGGCAGGGGTGGAAGGCGGCTACACCTTC. Its protein product is CASSLVAGVEGGYTF.

This clonotype was observed a handful of times. The chain carries TRBV29-1 and TRBJ2-3; 7 bases align to TRBD1. This CDR3 comprises 14 residues. Germline trimming cut 3 bases from V and 4 bases from J; bases unmatched to any gene: 7. CDR1 is SQVTM and CDR2 is ANQGSEA in the germline V gene. The CDR3 DNA is TGCAGCGTTGAGGACAGGTCGGGCGCAGATACGCAGTATTTT. It translates to CSVEDRSGADTQYF.

The chain combines TRBV5-4 with TRBJ2-2; no clear D. The CDR3 totals 14 residues. The V and J ends lost 5 bases and 1 base respectively, with 9 bases between them. Germline CDR1 and CDR2: SGHNT and YYREEE (reference sequence). CDR3 nucleotides: TGTGCCAGCAGGACAAACGGGAACACCGGGGAGCTGTTTTTT. It specifies CASRTNGNTGELFF.

This clonotype came up many times. The chain recombines TRBV9 with TRBJ1-1; possible D gene TRBD1, 5 bases. CDR3 length equals 14 residues. CDR1 and CDR2 (germline): SGDLS, YYNGEE. The germline V and J ends were trimmed by 3 bases and 1 base, with 10 bases remaining between them. The CDR3 nucleotides are TGTGCCAGCAGCGGGGGACCCCCGAACACTGAAGCTTTCTTT. This translates into CASSGGPPNTEAFF.

There are a few counts of this clonotype. The V call is TRBV5-1, the J call TRBJ1-2, with D uncertain. This CDR3 has 14 amino acids. Germline V lookup: CDR1 SGHRS, CDR2 YFSETQ. V lost 0 bases to trimming and J lost 7 bases, with 13 bases between them. CDR3: CASSLGQPQLGYTF. The CDR3 DNA reads as TGCGCCAGCAGCTTGGGACAACCTCAGCTTGGCTACACCTTC. Drawing the rest from reference TRBV5-1 and TRBJ1-2, the complete variable domain is KAGVTQTPRYLIKTRGQQVTLSCSPISGHRSVSWYQQTPGQGLQFLFEYFSETQRNKGNFPGRFSGRQFSNSRSEMNVSTLELGDSALYLCASSLGQPQLGYTFGSGTRLTVV.

Only a few counts were recorded for this clonotype. This sequence joins TRBV5-6 and TRBJ1-2; TRBD1 matches 7 bases. V lost 5 bases, J lost 3 bases, and 7 bases stayed unmatched. The germline V gene encodes CDR1 SGHDT and CDR2 YYEEEE. The CDR3 consists of 14 residues. The CDR3 region has the DNA TGTGCCAGCAGACCCGGGACAGCGTACTATGGCTACACCTTC. Amino acid sequence: CASRPGTAYYGYTF. The full variable domain, with the rest looked up from reference TRBV5-6 and TRBJ1-2, is DAGVTQSPTHLIKTRGQQVTLRCSPKSGHDTVSWYQQALGQGPQFIFQYYEEEERQRGNFPDRFSGHQFPNYSSELNVNALLLGDSALYLCASRPGTAYYGYTFGSGTRLTVV.

As for this clonotype: It may be a read error: a sequence one base away is much more abundant. V is TRBV24-1 and J is TRBJ1-2; 12 bases match TRBD1. This CDR3 is built from 17 residues. Looked up from germline, CDR1 is KGHDR and CDR2 is SFDVKD. The CDR3 coding sequence is TGTGCCGCCAGTGAAACCGGGACAGGGGGCTTCATCTATGGCTACACCTTC. Its protein product is CAASETGTGGFIYGYTF.